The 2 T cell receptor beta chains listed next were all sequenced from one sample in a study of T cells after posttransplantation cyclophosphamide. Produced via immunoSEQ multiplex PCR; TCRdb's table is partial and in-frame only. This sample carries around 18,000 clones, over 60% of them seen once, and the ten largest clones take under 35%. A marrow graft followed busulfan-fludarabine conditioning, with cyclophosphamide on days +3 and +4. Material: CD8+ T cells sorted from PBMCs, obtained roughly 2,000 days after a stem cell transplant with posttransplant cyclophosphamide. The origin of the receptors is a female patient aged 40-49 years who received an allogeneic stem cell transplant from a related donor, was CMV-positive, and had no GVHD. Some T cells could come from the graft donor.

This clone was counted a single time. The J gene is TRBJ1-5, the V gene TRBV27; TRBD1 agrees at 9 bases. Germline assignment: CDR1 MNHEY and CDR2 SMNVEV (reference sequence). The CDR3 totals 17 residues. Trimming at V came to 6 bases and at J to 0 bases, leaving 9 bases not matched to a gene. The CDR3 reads CASRAGQGDYSNQPQHF. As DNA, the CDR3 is TGTGCCAGCAGGGCGGGACAGGGAGACTATAGCAATCAGCCCCAGCATTTT.

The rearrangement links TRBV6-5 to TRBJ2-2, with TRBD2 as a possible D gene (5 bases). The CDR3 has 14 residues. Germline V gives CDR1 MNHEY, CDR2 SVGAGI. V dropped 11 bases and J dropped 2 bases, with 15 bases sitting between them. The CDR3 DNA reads TGTGCCTCCTCCCCCGGGATTAACACCGGGGAGCTGTTTTTT. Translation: CASSPGINTGELFF.